A selection of T cell receptor beta chains follows, all from one sample in a study of blood T cell repertoires in COVID-19. Profiled with immunoSEQ multiplex PCR; TCRdb holds only in-frame clones, not every one. The sample has about 180,000 clones; 65% to 90% are singletons. Sequencing input: peripheral blood. All receptors derive from a man aged 50-59 years with active or convalescent COVID-19. Each CDR3 is given with its conserved first and last residue. Each record gives: clone size, V gene, D gene, J gene, CDR3 DNA, CDR3 protein. A D gene is named only where the DNA matches it firmly. A row's size may be missing; if present it is once, few, many or a size class.

clone_size: NA
v_call: TRBV7-2
d_call: TRBD1
j_call: TRBJ1-1
cdr3_nt: TGTGCCAGCGGGCCGGGACAGGGGGTTTGGGACACTGAAGCTTTCTTT
cdr3_aa: CASGPGQGVWDTEAFF

clone_size: NA
v_call: TRBV14
d_call: NA
j_call: TRBJ2-5
cdr3_nt: TGTGCCAGCAGCCAAGGATCAGGGTACCAAGAGACCCAGTACTTC
cdr3_aa: CASSQGSGYQETQYF

clone_size: NA
v_call: TRBV3-1/TRBV3-2
d_call: NA
j_call: TRBJ2-1
cdr3_nt: TGTGCCAGCAGCCAAGGCGGACAGTCCTACAATGAGCAGTTCTTC
cdr3_aa: CASSQGGQSYNEQFF

clone_size: NA
v_call: TRBV5-4
d_call: TRBD2
j_call: TRBJ2-1
cdr3_nt: TGTGCCAGCAGCTTAGGTGGGACTAGCGGGATGTCCTACAATGAGCAGTTCTTC
cdr3_aa: CASSLGGTSGMSYNEQFF

clone_size: once
v_call: TRBV20-1
d_call: NA
j_call: TRBJ2-2
cdr3_nt: TGCAGTGCCTCAGACACCGGGGAGCTGTTTTTT
cdr3_aa: CSASDTGELFF

clone_size: NA
v_call: TRBV9
d_call: TRBD1
j_call: TRBJ1-4
cdr3_nt: TGTGCCAGCAGCGGTAAACGGGACAGGGATGAAAAACTGTTTTTT
cdr3_aa: CASSGKRDRDEKLFF

clone_size: NA
v_call: TRBV7-2
d_call: TRBD1
j_call: TRBJ2-1
cdr3_nt: TGTGCCAGCAGCTCCGGGACAGGGTCAGCTGAGCAGTTCTTC
cdr3_aa: CASSSGTGSAEQFF

clone_size: NA
v_call: TRBV12-3/TRBV12-4
d_call: NA
j_call: TRBJ1-2
cdr3_nt: TGTGCCAGCAGCTCCGGGACATACCATGGCTACACCTTC
cdr3_aa: CASSSGTYHGYTF

clone_size: NA
v_call: TRBV28
d_call: TRBD1
j_call: TRBJ2-1
cdr3_nt: TGTGCCAGCAGTTCGGCCACCCCCGGGACAGGGATGTACAATGAGCAGTTCTTC
cdr3_aa: CASSSATPGTGMYNEQFF

clone_size: NA
v_call: TRBV19
d_call: NA
j_call: TRBJ2-5
cdr3_nt: TGTGCCAGTAGTATAGATTCGAGAGCCAGGGCGAGGGAGACCCAGTACTTC
cdr3_aa: CASSIDSRARARETQYF

clone_size: NA
v_call: TRBV7-5
d_call: NA
j_call: TRBJ2-7
cdr3_nt: TGTGTCAGAAGCTTAGATCCAATTTCCTACGAGCAGTACTTC
cdr3_aa: CVRSLDPISYEQYF

clone_size: NA
v_call: TRBV30
d_call: NA
j_call: TRBJ2-4
cdr3_nt: TGTGCCTGGAGTAACCTAGACAGAAACATTCAGTACTTC
cdr3_aa: CAWSNLDRNIQYF

clone_size: NA
v_call: TRBV4-1
d_call: TRBD1
j_call: TRBJ1-2
cdr3_nt: TGCGCCAGCAGCCAAAGGACAGGACCCTATGGCTACACCTTC
cdr3_aa: CASSQRTGPYGYTF

clone_size: NA
v_call: TRBV6-1
d_call: NA
j_call: TRBJ1-5
cdr3_nt: TGTGCCAGCAGTGAGCGTTGGCAGGTCAATCAGCCCCAGCATTTT
cdr3_aa: CASSERWQVNQPQHF

clone_size: once
v_call: TRBV25-1
d_call: TRBD2
j_call: TRBJ2-3
cdr3_nt: TGTGCCAGCAGTGCCGGGGGTAGCGGGGCCCTAAGCACAGATACGCAGTATTTT
cdr3_aa: CASSAGGSGALSTDTQYF

clone_size: NA
v_call: TRBV24-1
d_call: NA
j_call: TRBJ1-1
cdr3_nt: TGTGCCACAGGGGTCACTGAAGCTTTCTTT
cdr3_aa: CATGVTEAFF

clone_size: NA
v_call: TRBV24-1
d_call: NA
j_call: TRBJ2-1
cdr3_nt: TGTGCCACCAGTGATTTTACGGGAATCGGGTACAATGAGCAGTTCTTC
cdr3_aa: CATSDFTGIGYNEQFF

clone_size: NA
v_call: TRBV6-5
d_call: TRBD1
j_call: TRBJ1-4
cdr3_nt: TGTGCCAGTCTCTTTCGGGACAGGGTAGAAAAACTGTTTTTT
cdr3_aa: CASLFRDRVEKLFF

clone_size: NA
v_call: TRBV18
d_call: TRBD1
j_call: TRBJ1-1
cdr3_nt: TGTGCCAGCTCCCCGGGGGCAGGGGGTTTCGCTGAAGCTTTCTTT
cdr3_aa: CASSPGAGGFAEAFF

clone_size: NA
v_call: TRBV2
d_call: NA
j_call: TRBJ1-3
cdr3_nt: TGTGCCAGCAGTGGGGTCGGGGTCGGAAACACCATATATTTT
cdr3_aa: CASSGVGVGNTIYF

clone_size: NA
v_call: TRBV7-3
d_call: TRBD2
j_call: TRBJ2-1
cdr3_nt: TGTGCCAGCAGCACCGGGACTAGCCGCAATGAGCAGTTCTTC
cdr3_aa: CASSTGTSRNEQFF

clone_size: NA
v_call: TRBV5-1
d_call: NA
j_call: TRBJ1-1
cdr3_nt: TGCGCCAGCATACAGGGACCGGCAAACACTGAAGCTTTCTTT
cdr3_aa: CASIQGPANTEAFF

clone_size: NA
v_call: TRBV6-5
d_call: NA
j_call: TRBJ1-4
cdr3_nt: TGTGCCACCGAGGACAGACCACTTAATGAAAAACTGTTTTTT
cdr3_aa: CATEDRPLNEKLFF

clone_size: NA
v_call: TRBV6-5
d_call: TRBD1
j_call: TRBJ1-1
cdr3_nt: TGTGCCAGCAGCCCGACAGGGGGCTGGACTGAAGCTTTCTTT
cdr3_aa: CASSPTGGWTEAFF

clone_size: NA
v_call: TRBV7-2
d_call: NA
j_call: TRBJ1-6
cdr3_nt: TGTGCCAGCAGCTTCTCGGGATTTGATTCACCCCTCCACTTT
cdr3_aa: CASSFSGFDSPLHF

clone_size: few
v_call: TRBV7-9
d_call: NA
j_call: TRBJ1-6
cdr3_nt: TGTGCCAGCAGCTTCGGACAGATTAATTCACCCCTCCACTTT
cdr3_aa: CASSFGQINSPLHF

clone_size: NA
v_call: TRBV27
d_call: TRBD1
j_call: TRBJ2-7
cdr3_nt: TGTGCCAGCAGTTTCGGGACAGCCTACGAGCAGTACTTC
cdr3_aa: CASSFGTAYEQYF

clone_size: NA
v_call: TRBV24-1
d_call: NA
j_call: TRBJ2-1
cdr3_nt: TGTGCCACCAGCGTCGGGGGAGAGGGGATCTACAATGAGCAGTTCTTC
cdr3_aa: CATSVGGEGIYNEQFF

clone_size: NA
v_call: TRBV7-3
d_call: NA
j_call: TRBJ2-2
cdr3_nt: TGTGCCAGCAGCCCGGACAGAGCGAACACCGGGGAGCTGTTTTTT
cdr3_aa: CASSPDRANTGELFF

clone_size: NA
v_call: TRBV5-1
d_call: NA
j_call: TRBJ1-1
cdr3_nt: TGCGCCAGCAGCTTAACAGGCGAGGCAGAAGCTTTCTTT
cdr3_aa: CASSLTGEAEAFF

clone_size: NA
v_call: TRBV5-1
d_call: NA
j_call: TRBJ1-5
cdr3_nt: TGCGCCAGCAGCCCGCACCCTGACAGAATAGAACCCCAGCATTTT
cdr3_aa: CASSPHPDRIEPQHF

clone_size: NA
v_call: TRBV2
d_call: TRBD1
j_call: TRBJ1-2
cdr3_nt: TGTGCCAGCAGCCGGGGACAGGGCTATACTAACTATGGCTACACCTTC
cdr3_aa: CASSRGQGYTNYGYTF

clone_size: NA
v_call: TRBV1
d_call: NA
j_call: TRBJ2-1
cdr3_nt: TGCACCAGCAGCCAATTTCCCGGGGGGACAGGGGACAATGAGCAGTTCTTC
cdr3_aa: CTSSQFPGGTGDNEQFF

clone_size: NA
v_call: TRBV6-5
d_call: NA
j_call: TRBJ2-7
cdr3_nt: TGTGCCAGCAGTAGCCGGGACACACCAACCTACGAGCAGTACTTC
cdr3_aa: CASSSRDTPTYEQYF

clone_size: NA
v_call: TRBV19
d_call: NA
j_call: TRBJ2-2
cdr3_nt: NA
cdr3_aa: CASSRPTSAPGSCFF

clone_size: NA
v_call: TRBV27
d_call: NA
j_call: TRBJ1-1
cdr3_nt: TGTGCCAGCAGGTTCCAGGGATTGGGGACTGAAGCTTTCTTT
cdr3_aa: CASRFQGLGTEAFF

clone_size: NA
v_call: TRBV7-2
d_call: NA
j_call: TRBJ1-1
cdr3_nt: TGTGCCAGCAGCTTGGTGGTTCAGGCGAACACTGAAGCTTTCTTT
cdr3_aa: CASSLVVQANTEAFF

clone_size: NA
v_call: TRBV3-1/TRBV3-2
d_call: TRBD1
j_call: TRBJ1-2
cdr3_nt: TGTGCCAGCAGCCAAGCCCGGACAGGGAGTGGCTACACCTTC
cdr3_aa: CASSQARTGSGYTF

clone_size: few
v_call: TRBV7-9
d_call: NA
j_call: TRBJ2-4
cdr3_nt: TGTGCCAGCAGCCCCCCTGCCGGTCAATCGGGCAAAAACATTCAGTACTTC
cdr3_aa: CASSPPAGQSGKNIQYF

clone_size: NA
v_call: TRBV29-1
d_call: NA
j_call: TRBJ1-2
cdr3_nt: TGCAGCGTTGAAGGATTTAGCAGCTATGGCTACACCTTC
cdr3_aa: CSVEGFSSYGYTF

clone_size: NA
v_call: TRBV10-3
d_call: TRBD1
j_call: TRBJ2-1
cdr3_nt: TGTGCCACTAGGACAGGTAACAATGAGCAGTTCTTC
cdr3_aa: CATRTGNNEQFF

clone_size: NA
v_call: TRBV5-1
d_call: NA
j_call: TRBJ1-5
cdr3_nt: TGCGCCAGCAGCCCCTTGTCGGGGAAGGATCAGCCCCAGCATTTT
cdr3_aa: CASSPLSGKDQPQHF

clone_size: NA
v_call: TRBV18
d_call: TRBD1
j_call: TRBJ2-1
cdr3_nt: TGTGCCAGCTCACCACCCGGACAGGGGGCTTTCAATGAGCAGTTCTTC
cdr3_aa: CASSPPGQGAFNEQFF

clone_size: NA
v_call: TRBV27
d_call: TRBD2
j_call: TRBJ2-2
cdr3_nt: TGTGCCAGCAGCCCTCCGGGACTAGCGGGGGCCACCGGGGAGCTGTTTTTT
cdr3_aa: CASSPPGLAGATGELFF

clone_size: NA
v_call: TRBV7-2
d_call: TRBD1
j_call: TRBJ1-1
cdr3_nt: TGTGCCAGCAGCTTAGTGAACAGGGGGCCTGACACTGAAGCTTTCTTT
cdr3_aa: CASSLVNRGPDTEAFF

clone_size: NA
v_call: TRBV3-1/TRBV3-2
d_call: TRBD2
j_call: TRBJ2-2
cdr3_nt: TGTGCCAGCAGCCAAGATTCGGGAGGCAGAAGGACTAGCGAGAACACCGGGGAGCTGTTTTTT
cdr3_aa: CASSQDSGGRRTSENTGELFF

clone_size: once
v_call: TRBV3-1/TRBV3-2
d_call: TRBD1
j_call: TRBJ2-1
cdr3_nt: TGTGCCAGCCGGCGGACAGGGGAGGCCAATGAGCAGTTCTTC
cdr3_aa: CASRRTGEANEQFF

clone_size: NA
v_call: TRBV6-5
d_call: NA
j_call: TRBJ1-2
cdr3_nt: TGTGCCAGCAGTTTGGACAGAGGAGCTTATGGCTACACCTTC
cdr3_aa: CASSLDRGAYGYTF

clone_size: once
v_call: TRBV30
d_call: NA
j_call: TRBJ1-2
cdr3_nt: TGTGCCTGGAGCACCGTTGGGGGCATCATTGGCTACACCTTC
cdr3_aa: CAWSTVGGIIGYTF

clone_size: NA
v_call: TRBV28
d_call: TRBD2
j_call: TRBJ2-6
cdr3_nt: TGTGCCAGCACTCCAATGGGGGGGGTAAAGGCCAACGTCCTGACTTTC
cdr3_aa: CASTPMGGVKANVLTF

clone_size: once
v_call: TRBV29-1
d_call: NA
j_call: TRBJ1-2
cdr3_nt: TGCAGCGTTGACCAGGGTCGTACCTATGGCTACACCTTC
cdr3_aa: CSVDQGRTYGYTF

clone_size: NA
v_call: TRBV4-3
d_call: NA
j_call: TRBJ2-2
cdr3_nt: TGCGCCAGCAGCCAAGCCCCAACGAACACCGGGGAGCTGTTTTTT
cdr3_aa: CASSQAPTNTGELFF

clone_size: NA
v_call: TRBV7-9
d_call: TRBD1
j_call: TRBJ2-2
cdr3_nt: TGTGCCAGCAGCACACGACAGGGGTTGGTTACCGGGGAGCTGTTTTTT
cdr3_aa: CASSTRQGLVTGELFF

clone_size: once
v_call: TRBV25-1
d_call: TRBD1
j_call: TRBJ1-1
cdr3_nt: TGTGCCAGCCAAATGGGACAGCCGATGAACACTGAAGCTTTCTTT
cdr3_aa: CASQMGQPMNTEAFF

clone_size: NA
v_call: TRBV6-4
d_call: NA
j_call: TRBJ1-1
cdr3_nt: TGTGCCAGCAGTGCGAGTAGGAACACTGAAGCTTTCTTT
cdr3_aa: CASSASRNTEAFF

clone_size: NA
v_call: TRBV19
d_call: TRBD1
j_call: TRBJ2-7
cdr3_nt: TGTGCCAGTAGTATAATAGGGACAGGGTCTTACGAGCAGTACTTC
cdr3_aa: CASSIIGTGSYEQYF

clone_size: NA
v_call: TRBV5-1
d_call: NA
j_call: TRBJ1-4
cdr3_nt: TGCGCCAGCAGCCGGGGGACCCTTGAAAAACTGTTTTTT
cdr3_aa: CASSRGTLEKLFF

clone_size: NA
v_call: TRBV15
d_call: TRBD1
j_call: TRBJ2-3
cdr3_nt: TGTGCCACCAGCAGAGGAGGGGGCCGACCAAGCACAGATACGCAGTATTTT
cdr3_aa: CATSRGGGRPSTDTQYF

clone_size: NA
v_call: TRBV9
d_call: NA
j_call: TRBJ2-3
cdr3_nt: TGTGCCAGCAGCGTAGAAGGGGCCCTCGTTGATACGCAGTATTTT
cdr3_aa: CASSVEGALVDTQYF